This T cell receptor beta chain was documented in a study of shared clonotypes between healthy human individuals. Notes on this clone: This CDR3 is also generated by other DNA sequences in the sample.

Sequencing used immunoSEQ multiplex PCR; TCRdb keeps in-frame clones, though not all of them. Here the sample spans 2 million to 2.5 million clones, 80% to 95% being singletons. The V and J ends lost 0 bases and 2 bases respectively, with 8 bases between them. The germline V gene encodes CDR1 SGHRS and CDR2 YFSETQ. The length of the CDR3 is 14 residues. The genes are TRBV5-1 and TRBJ1-2; tentatively, D is TRBD1 (5 bases). The receptor was derived from a man between 18 and 35 years old in good health. Some clones in this sample may be carry-over from other donors' samples. Sequencing was done on a sample of naive CD4+ T cells from PBMCs. The sample's subset: CD45RA+ positively selected. The CDR3 bases are TGCGCCAGCAGCTTGGAGGGGCAGAACTATGGCTACACCTTC. Translation: CASSLEGQNYGYTF.